A selection of T cell receptor beta chains follows, all from one sample in a study of cytomegalovirus exposure and HLA in healthy donors. Libraries were prepared by immunoSEQ multiplex PCR; TCRdb keeps only in-frame clonotypes and omits some of them. This table holds about 150,000 clones, around a tenth found once. Sequenced: PBMCs. The receptor set was obtained from a man aged 50 to 59 in good health and CMV-seronegative. The CDR3 runs from the conserved cysteine through the conserved F or W. D genes are given only for firm matches. Size tells how often a clone was seen (once, few, many) or the class of an expanded clone, and some rows leave it out.

v_gene: TRBV30; abundance: NA; d_gene: NA; j_gene: TRBJ1-4; CDR3nt: TGTGCCTGGGGCAGGACTCCCCGTGAGGAAAAACTGTTTTTT; CDR3aa: CAWGRTPREEKLFF
v_gene: TRBV30; abundance: NA; d_gene: NA; j_gene: TRBJ2-7; CDR3nt: TGTGCCTGGAGCAGGGACTCCTACGAGCAGTACTTC; CDR3aa: CAWSRDSYEQYF
v_gene: TRBV6-5; abundance: few; d_gene: TRBD1; j_gene: TRBJ1-2; CDR3nt: TGTGCCAGCGGCCTTCCGGGACAGGGTTATGGCTACACCTTC; CDR3aa: CASGLPGQGYGYTF
v_gene: TRBV5-8; abundance: few; d_gene: NA; j_gene: TRBJ2-5; CDR3nt: TGTGCCAGCAGCTGGGAGCTCATGGAGACCCAGTACTTC; CDR3aa: CASSWELMETQYF
v_gene: TRBV18; abundance: NA; d_gene: NA; j_gene: TRBJ1-4; CDR3nt: TGTGCCAGCTCACCCGGGAGGTCGGGAGAAAAACTGTTTTTT; CDR3aa: CASSPGRSGEKLFF
v_gene: TRBV19; abundance: few; d_gene: NA; j_gene: TRBJ2-3; CDR3nt: TGTGCCAGTAGTATAGGACAGGGCACAGATACGCAGTATTTT; CDR3aa: CASSIGQGTDTQYF
v_gene: TRBV9; abundance: NA; d_gene: NA; j_gene: TRBJ1-2; CDR3nt: TGTGCCAGCAGCCCAGGGGAGACCAACTATGGCTACACCTTC; CDR3aa: CASSPGETNYGYTF
v_gene: TRBV2; abundance: few; d_gene: TRBD1; j_gene: TRBJ1-2; CDR3nt: TGTGCCAGCAGGGGGTCTACAGGGGTCACCGGCTACACCTTC; CDR3aa: CASRGSTGVTGYTF
v_gene: TRBV9; abundance: NA; d_gene: TRBD1; j_gene: TRBJ2-7; CDR3nt: TGTGCCAGCAGCGCAGCCGGGACAGCAACCTACGAGCAGTACTTC; CDR3aa: CASSAAGTATYEQYF
v_gene: TRBV21-1; abundance: NA; d_gene: NA; j_gene: TRBJ1-1; CDR3nt: TGTGCCAGCAGCAAAGACAGGGACCAGAACACTGAAGCTTTCTTT; CDR3aa: CASSKDRDQNTEAFF
v_gene: TRBV7-2; abundance: NA; d_gene: NA; j_gene: TRBJ2-6; CDR3nt: TGTGCCAGCAGCTTATTTACTGGGGCCAACGTCCTGACTTTC; CDR3aa: CASSLFTGANVLTF
v_gene: TRBV28; abundance: NA; d_gene: TRBD1; j_gene: TRBJ2-1; CDR3nt: TGTGCCAGCAGTTTTGCGGACAGGGACCCCAATGAGCAGTTCTTC; CDR3aa: CASSFADRDPNEQFF
v_gene: TRBV29-1; abundance: NA; d_gene: NA; j_gene: TRBJ2-7; CDR3nt: TGCAGCGTTGAAGGGCCCTACGAGCAGTACTTC; CDR3aa: CSVEGPYEQYF
v_gene: TRBV6-5; abundance: few; d_gene: TRBD1; j_gene: TRBJ1-1; CDR3nt: TGTGCCAGCAGTCCTCAGGACAGGGGGCAGGCTTTCTTT; CDR3aa: CASSPQDRGQAFF
v_gene: TRBV6-1; abundance: NA; d_gene: NA; j_gene: TRBJ1-6; CDR3nt: TGTGCCAGCAGTGAAGAGCGGAATTCACCCCTCCACTTT; CDR3aa: CASSEERNSPLHF
v_gene: TRBV7-3; abundance: few; d_gene: NA; j_gene: TRBJ2-3; CDR3nt: TGTGCCAGCAGCCCTGAGGGCCGGGATACGCAGTATTTT; CDR3aa: CASSPEGRDTQYF
v_gene: TRBV7-9; abundance: NA; d_gene: NA; j_gene: TRBJ1-1; CDR3nt: TGTGCCAGCAGGGACTCGAACACTGAAGCTTTCTTT; CDR3aa: CASRDSNTEAFF
v_gene: TRBV19; abundance: NA; d_gene: NA; j_gene: TRBJ2-1; CDR3nt: TGTGCCAGTAGTATAGCTGGGGGGGCAAACAATGAGCAGTTCTTC; CDR3aa: CASSIAGGANNEQFF
v_gene: TRBV2; abundance: NA; d_gene: NA; j_gene: TRBJ2-1; CDR3nt: TGTGCCAGCAGTGAGGGCGAGAATGAGCAGTTCTTC; CDR3aa: CASSEGENEQFF
v_gene: TRBV7-2; abundance: NA; d_gene: NA; j_gene: TRBJ2-5; CDR3nt: TGTGCCAGCTCGGAGGGGGCCCGCCCGACCCAGTACTTC; CDR3aa: CASSEGARPTQYF
v_gene: TRBV5-4; abundance: few; d_gene: TRBD1; j_gene: TRBJ2-7; CDR3nt: TGTGCCAGCAGCTTGCAGGGGGCCGAGCAGTACTTC; CDR3aa: CASSLQGAEQYF
v_gene: TRBV5-1; abundance: NA; d_gene: NA; j_gene: TRBJ2-7; CDR3nt: TGCGCCAGCAGCTTGGATGGGAGTAGAGCCTACGAGCAGTACTTC; CDR3aa: CASSLDGSRAYEQYF
v_gene: TRBV28; abundance: NA; d_gene: TRBD1; j_gene: TRBJ1-2; CDR3nt: TGTGCCAGCAGTTTATTGACAGGGGGCAATGGCTACACCTTC; CDR3aa: CASSLLTGGNGYTF
v_gene: TRBV28; abundance: few; d_gene: TRBD2; j_gene: TRBJ2-5; CDR3nt: TGTGCCAGCAGTACCTCCGGGACTAGCGGGAGAAAGACCCAGTACTTC; CDR3aa: CASSTSGTSGRKTQYF
v_gene: TRBV7-9; abundance: NA; d_gene: TRBD2; j_gene: TRBJ2-1; CDR3nt: TGTGCCAGCAGCTTAGACAAGCGGGGGGACGGCAATGAGCAGTTCTTC; CDR3aa: CASSLDKRGDGNEQFF
v_gene: TRBV10-3; abundance: few; d_gene: NA; j_gene: TRBJ1-1; CDR3nt: TGTGCCATCAGTGAAGCGAGGGAAGCTTTCTTT; CDR3aa: CAISEAREAFF
v_gene: TRBV5-6; abundance: NA; d_gene: TRBD1; j_gene: TRBJ2-2; CDR3nt: TGTGCCAGCAGCTTCATACCACAGGGGGCCGGGGAGCTGTTTTTT; CDR3aa: CASSFIPQGAGELFF
v_gene: TRBV7-9; abundance: NA; d_gene: NA; j_gene: TRBJ1-5; CDR3nt: TGTGCCAGCAGCTCTATGAATGGTGGCAATCAGCCCCAGCATTTT; CDR3aa: CASSSMNGGNQPQHF
v_gene: TRBV19; abundance: many; d_gene: NA; j_gene: TRBJ2-5; CDR3nt: TGTGCCAGTAGACAGGTCGGCGAGACCCAGTACTTC; CDR3aa: CASRQVGETQYF
v_gene: TRBV2; abundance: NA; d_gene: NA; j_gene: TRBJ1-1; CDR3nt: TGTGCCACCACCCCGACAGGTATGAACACTGAAGCTTTCTTT; CDR3aa: CATTPTGMNTEAFF
v_gene: TRBV10-3; abundance: NA; d_gene: TRBD1; j_gene: TRBJ2-3; CDR3nt: TGTGCCATCAGTGGAACAGGGGCGGAACTCACAGATACGCAGTATTTT; CDR3aa: CAISGTGAELTDTQYF
v_gene: TRBV5-1; abundance: few; d_gene: NA; j_gene: TRBJ1-3; CDR3nt: TGCGCCAGCAGCTTGGATAGCCAGGGCAGAAACACCATATATTTT; CDR3aa: CASSLDSQGRNTIYF
v_gene: TRBV7-9; abundance: few; d_gene: NA; j_gene: TRBJ1-1; CDR3nt: TGTGCCAGCAGCCCGGACAGCCTGAACACTGAAGCTTTCTTT; CDR3aa: CASSPDSLNTEAFF
v_gene: TRBV4-1; abundance: NA; d_gene: TRBD1; j_gene: TRBJ1-1; CDR3nt: TGCGCCAGCAGCCAACCGGGACAGCCGAACACTGAAGCTTTCTTT; CDR3aa: CASSQPGQPNTEAFF
v_gene: TRBV30; abundance: NA; d_gene: TRBD1; j_gene: TRBJ1-1; CDR3nt: TGTGCCTGCCTCAGGGGGCTTGACACTGAAGCTTTCTTT; CDR3aa: CACLRGLDTEAFF
v_gene: TRBV7-8; abundance: NA; d_gene: TRBD2; j_gene: TRBJ2-1; CDR3nt: TGTGCCAGCAGCTCGGGACTAGCGGGAGGAGGGACCTACAATGAGCAGTTCTTC; CDR3aa: CASSSGLAGGGTYNEQFF
v_gene: TRBV27; abundance: NA; d_gene: TRBD2; j_gene: TRBJ2-1; CDR3nt: TGTGCCAGCAGTACCACCGGCGGGAGGGCCGGGGCCTACAATGAGCAGTTCTTC; CDR3aa: CASSTTGGRAGAYNEQFF
v_gene: TRBV7-9; abundance: NA; d_gene: NA; j_gene: TRBJ1-1; CDR3nt: TGTGCCAGCAGCAGAACAGGTGAAGCTTTCTTT; CDR3aa: CASSRTGEAFF
v_gene: TRBV5-5; abundance: few; d_gene: TRBD1; j_gene: TRBJ2-2; CDR3nt: TGTGCCAGCAGCTCAGGGGGAACGGGAACCGGGGAGCTGTTTTTT; CDR3aa: CASSSGGTGTGELFF
v_gene: TRBV6-1; abundance: NA; d_gene: NA; j_gene: TRBJ1-5; CDR3nt: TGTGCCACCCGAAGTCTGGGAGAGAGCAATCAGCCCCAGCATTTT; CDR3aa: CATRSLGESNQPQHF
v_gene: TRBV29-1; abundance: few; d_gene: NA; j_gene: TRBJ1-1; CDR3nt: TGCAGCTTAGGACAGTCGAGGGCTGAAGCTTTCTTT; CDR3aa: CSLGQSRAEAFF
v_gene: TRBV5-1; abundance: NA; d_gene: TRBD2; j_gene: TRBJ2-1; CDR3nt: TGCGCCAGCAGCTCCGGGACTAGATCATACAATGAGCAGTTCTTC; CDR3aa: CASSSGTRSYNEQFF
v_gene: TRBV7-2; abundance: few; d_gene: TRBD1; j_gene: TRBJ1-1; CDR3nt: TGTGCCAGCCGACCCCGGACAGGGGGGAACACTGAAGCTTTCTTT; CDR3aa: CASRPRTGGNTEAFF
v_gene: TRBV10-2; abundance: NA; d_gene: NA; j_gene: TRBJ2-2; CDR3nt: TGCGCCAGCAGTCCTCGCGGGGCGACCGGGGAGCTGTTTTTT; CDR3aa: CASSPRGATGELFF
v_gene: TRBV6-1; abundance: few; d_gene: NA; j_gene: TRBJ2-5; CDR3nt: TGTGCCAGCAGGCCGGCAGGGGTGAAGACCCAGTACTTC; CDR3aa: CASRPAGVKTQYF
v_gene: TRBV5-1; abundance: NA; d_gene: TRBD1; j_gene: TRBJ2-1; CDR3nt: TGCGCCAGCAGCTCCGGACAGGGGTGGAATGAGCAGTTCTTC; CDR3aa: CASSSGQGWNEQFF
v_gene: TRBV12-2; abundance: few; d_gene: NA; j_gene: TRBJ1-3; CDR3nt: TGTGCAAGTCGCTTAGCGTGTCGGGGATCGTCTGGAAACACCATATATTTT; CDR3aa: CASRLACRGSSGNTIYF
v_gene: TRBV6-5; abundance: NA; d_gene: TRBD1; j_gene: TRBJ1-2; CDR3nt: TGTGCCAGCAGTCCGCGGACAGGGGGTGATCATGGCTACACCTTC; CDR3aa: CASSPRTGGDHGYTF
v_gene: TRBV6-5; abundance: NA; d_gene: NA; j_gene: TRBJ2-3; CDR3nt: TGTGCCAGCAGCAAGGAAGCGGGGAGGGGGGATACGCAGTATTTT; CDR3aa: CASSKEAGRGDTQYF
v_gene: TRBV5-1; abundance: NA; d_gene: TRBD2; j_gene: TRBJ2-7; CDR3nt: TGCGCCAGCAGCTCCCCTCCGGGGGGGTCTTCCTACGAGCAGTACTTC; CDR3aa: CASSSPPGGSSYEQYF
v_gene: TRBV7-7; abundance: few; d_gene: NA; j_gene: TRBJ2-2; CDR3nt: TGTGCTAGCAGCTCAGAGAACACCGGGGAGCTGTTTTTT; CDR3aa: CASSSENTGELFF
v_gene: TRBV6-5; abundance: NA; d_gene: NA; j_gene: TRBJ2-1; CDR3nt: TGTGCCAGCAGTTACTCGGGACTCACTTCCTACAATGAGCAGTTCTTC; CDR3aa: CASSYSGLTSYNEQFF
v_gene: TRBV15; abundance: few; d_gene: NA; j_gene: TRBJ2-7; CDR3nt: TGTGCCACCAGCAGAGAACAGACAGGTTACGAGCAGTACTTC; CDR3aa: CATSREQTGYEQYF
v_gene: TRBV5-5; abundance: few; d_gene: NA; j_gene: TRBJ1-2; CDR3nt: TGTGCCAGCAGCCCCAAACGCCGCGGGACTATGACCTTCTATGGCTACACCTTC; CDR3aa: CASSPKRRGTMTFYGYTF
v_gene: TRBV5-4; abundance: NA; d_gene: NA; j_gene: TRBJ2-7; CDR3nt: TGTGCCAGCAGCCCCACGGGGGGCAGCTCCTACGAGCAGTACTTC; CDR3aa: CASSPTGGSSYEQYF
v_gene: TRBV18; abundance: few; d_gene: TRBD1; j_gene: TRBJ2-7; CDR3nt: TGTGCCAGCTCACTTACCGGGACAGGGGTTTCCTACGAGCAGTACTTC; CDR3aa: CASSLTGTGVSYEQYF
v_gene: TRBV5-4; abundance: many; d_gene: TRBD1; j_gene: TRBJ1-2; CDR3nt: TGTGCCAGCAACACAGGGGGCTTCTATGGCTACACCTTC; CDR3aa: CASNTGGFYGYTF
v_gene: TRBV28; abundance: NA; d_gene: NA; j_gene: TRBJ1-5; CDR3nt: TGTGCCAGCAGTTTATTGGGGGCCCAACACTATAGCAATCAGCCCCAGCATTTT; CDR3aa: CASSLLGAQHYSNQPQHF
v_gene: TRBV11-2; abundance: NA; d_gene: NA; j_gene: TRBJ1-1; CDR3nt: TGTGCCAGCCGAGCGGGGGGTCGGACTGAAGCTTTCTTT; CDR3aa: CASRAGGRTEAFF
v_gene: TRBV6-1; abundance: few; d_gene: TRBD1; j_gene: TRBJ1-1; CDR3nt: TGTGCCAGCAGAAGACAGGGGAAGAACACTGAAGCTTTCTTT; CDR3aa: CASRRQGKNTEAFF